The rows below give T cell receptor beta chains drawn from one sample of a study of T cell responses to AZD1222 COVID-19 vaccine. Sequenced by immunoSEQ multiplex PCR; TCRdb stores in-frame clones only, minus some. The sample lists approximately 150,000 clones; about nine tenths were seen once. Material: peripheral blood, obtained on day 0 of AZD1222 vaccination. These receptors were taken from an adult in good health. CDR3s include the opening cysteine and the closing phenylalanine or tryptophan. Each record gives: clone size, V gene, J gene, D gene, CDR3 DNA, CDR3 protein. A D gene is named only where the DNA matches it firmly. Size is omitted from some rows. Given values are once, few, many or a class for expanded clones.

NA	TRBV19	TRBJ2-3	TRBD2	TGTGCCACCGCTGGGCCCGGGACTAGCGTTGCAGATACGCAGTATTTT	CATAGPGTSVADTQYF
NA	TRBV12-3/TRBV12-4	TRBJ1-6	NA	TGTGCCAGCCAAGGGCCTAATTCACCCCTCCACTTT	CASQGPNSPLHF
NA	TRBV3-1/TRBV3-2	TRBJ2-5	TRBD2	TGTGCCAGCAGCCAATTAGCGGGGGACTCCCAAGAGACCCAGTACTTC	CASSQLAGDSQETQYF
few	TRBV5-4	TRBJ1-2	TRBD1	TGTGCCAGCAGCTCGACAGGGACTAACTATGGCTACACCTTC	CASSSTGTNYGYTF
NA	TRBV15	TRBJ1-4	NA	TGTGCCACCAGCAGAGGGACCGACAGCCCTAATGAAAAACTGTTTTTT	CATSRGTDSPNEKLFF
NA	TRBV5-4	TRBJ1-3	NA	TGTGCCAGCAGCTTACAGGGTAGTATGGGAAACACCATATATTTT	CASSLQGSMGNTIYF
NA	TRBV2	TRBJ1-5	NA	TGTGCCAGCAGAGGCGGGTCTCTTAATCAGCCCCAGCATTTT	CASRGGSLNQPQHF
NA	TRBV3-1/TRBV3-2	TRBJ1-2	NA	TGTGCCAGCAGCCCCCAACCCGGACCCGGACCCTACACCTTC	CASSPQPGPGPYTF
NA	TRBV10-1	TRBJ1-2	NA	TGCGCCAGCCGAGTAGACTATGGCTACACCTTC	CASRVDYGYTF
NA	TRBV5-1	TRBJ1-1	TRBD1	TGCGCCAGCAGCCCCGGGACAGGGGGGATGGAAGCTTTCTTT	CASSPGTGGMEAFF
NA	TRBV7-9	TRBJ1-2	TRBD1	TGTGCCAGCAGCTTAGTCCTAGGACAGGGGTATGGCTACACCTTC	CASSLVLGQGYGYTF
NA	TRBV6-5	TRBJ1-5	NA	TGTGCCAGCAGTTACTCGACCAGGGGTCAGCCCCAGCATTTT	CASSYSTRGQPQHF
NA	TRBV5-4	TRBJ2-7	TRBD1	TGTGCCAGCAGCACACCCGGGACAGGGGACACCTACGAGCAGTACTTC	CASSTPGTGDTYEQYF
NA	TRBV15	TRBJ2-1	NA	TGTGCCACCAGCAGAGTAGGGTACAATGAGCAGTTCTTC	CATSRVGYNEQFF